Listed below are T cell receptor beta chains from one sample, sequenced in a study of shared clonotypes between healthy human individuals. Clones were read by immunoSEQ multiplex PCR, and TCRdb kept only the in-frame ones, dropping some. This table holds about 2.1 million clones, roughly 95% found once. The sequencing input was naive CD8+ T cells from PBMCs. Source of these receptors: a man between 18 and 29 years old in good health. Some clones in this sample may be carry-over from other donors' samples. The CDR3 runs from the conserved cysteine through the conserved F or W. Each record gives: V gene, clone size, D gene, J gene, CDR3 DNA, CDR3 protein. A D gene is named only where the DNA matches it firmly. A clone size is listed for some rows: how often the clone was seen (once, few, many), or a class if it is expanded.

>TRBV7-8|once|NA|TRBJ2-1
TGTGCCAGCAGCCAGGAACGGGATCTATACAATGAGCAGTTCTTC
CASSQERDLYNEQFF
>TRBV13|NA|TRBD1|TRBJ1-1
TGTGCCAGCAGCTCGTACCCCACAGGGGCCCCAAACACTGAAGCTTTCTTT
CASSSYPTGAPNTEAFF
>TRBV9|NA|NA|TRBJ2-7
TGTGCCAGCAGCGTCGGGACTGACGAGCAGTACTTC
CASSVGTDEQYF
>TRBV29-1|NA|NA|TRBJ1-1
TGCAGCGTTGATAGACGGTCGAACACTGAAGCTTTCTTT
CSVDRRSNTEAFF
>TRBV19|NA|TRBD2|TRBJ2-1
TGTGCCAGTAGTATAGCGGCGGGAGGGCGGAATGAGCAGTTCTTC
CASSIAAGGRNEQFF
>TRBV6-5|NA|NA|TRBJ1-1
TGTGCCAGCCGACAGGAACGGACCCGGTCTGAAGCTTTCTTT
CASRQERTRSEAFF
>TRBV4-1|once|NA|TRBJ2-5
TGCGCCAGCAGCCAAGATAGGAGCGCCCAAGAGACCCAGTACTTC
CASSQDRSAQETQYF
>TRBV4-1|NA|TRBD2|TRBJ2-7
TGCGCCAGCAGCCAGGGCGGGAGGGCCTCCTACGAGCAGTACTTC
CASSQGGRASYEQYF
>TRBV27|few|NA|TRBJ1-1
TGTGCCAGCAGTTCACTGATGAACACTGAAGCTTTCTTT
CASSSLMNTEAFF
>TRBV30|NA|NA|TRBJ2-3
TGTGCCTGGAGTGTAATAACCCGGGATTTCACAGATACGCAGTATTTT
CAWSVITRDFTDTQYF
>TRBV6-1|NA|NA|TRBJ2-5
TGTGCCAGCAGTGAAGACCCCGTGGGCTACCTAGAGACCCAGTACTTC
CASSEDPVGYLETQYF
>TRBV11-3|NA|TRBD1|TRBJ2-2
TGTGCCAGCAGCGCCCAGCCGGACAGGGGGCTATTTACCGGGGAGCTGTTTTTT
CASSAQPDRGLFTGELFF
>TRBV27|NA|NA|TRBJ1-5
TGTGCCAGCAGCACCCTTGACAGTCATCCCCAGCATTTT
CASSTLDSHPQHF
>TRBV14|NA|NA|TRBJ2-3
TGTGCCAGCAGCCAAGATGGGGTCACGCAGTATTTT
CASSQDGVTQYF
>TRBV6-4|NA|NA|TRBJ2-1
TGTGCCAGCAGTGCTAAGGTGTCGTACAATGAGCAGTTCTTC
CASSAKVSYNEQFF
>TRBV5-1|NA|NA|TRBJ2-6
TGCGCCAGCAGCGTGACGGCGAGCTCTGGGGCCAACGTCCTGACTTTC
CASSVTASSGANVLTF
>TRBV2|NA|NA|TRBJ1-1
TGTGCCAGCAGGGGCCCCGATGGGACTGAAGCTTTCTTT
CASRGPDGTEAFF
>TRBV29-1|NA|NA|TRBJ1-2
TGCAGCGTTGAATGGGGGGGACCCAGCGGTGACTATGGCTACACCTTC
CSVEWGGPSGDYGYTF
>TRBV28|NA|NA|TRBJ2-7
TGTGCCAGCAGGTCAGGGGCGACGGGCAGCTCCTACGAGCAGTACTTC
CASRSGATGSSYEQYF
>TRBV5-4|NA|NA|TRBJ1-1
TGTGCCAGCAGCTTGCTAGGGGATACAACGAACACTGAAGCTTTCTTT
CASSLLGDTTNTEAFF
>TRBV11-2|NA|NA|TRBJ2-7
TGTGCCAGCAGCTTAGGGCTTGGGGAGCAGTACTTC
CASSLGLGEQYF
>TRBV7-9|NA|NA|TRBJ2-7
TGTGCCAGCAGCTTGCCGCTGGGGCTTGGGGGCGAGCAGTACTTC
CASSLPLGLGGEQYF